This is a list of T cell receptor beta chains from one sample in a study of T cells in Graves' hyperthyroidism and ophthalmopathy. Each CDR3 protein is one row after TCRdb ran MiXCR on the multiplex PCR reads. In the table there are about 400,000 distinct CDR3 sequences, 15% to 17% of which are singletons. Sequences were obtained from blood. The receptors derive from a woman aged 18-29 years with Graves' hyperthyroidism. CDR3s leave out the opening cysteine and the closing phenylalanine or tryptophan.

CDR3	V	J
SARTTGLAGVGGSYNEQF	TRBV20-1	TRBJ2-1
ASSLGGGEAGELF	TRBV12-3/TRBV12-4	TRBJ2-2
ASMGDSSYEQY	TRBV25-1	TRBJ2-7
ASRTTGAGYNEQF	TRBV3-1	TRBJ2-1
ASNFAGPQH	TRBV28	TRBJ1-5
ATEAAAYGYT	TRBV10-3	TRBJ1-2
ASSWGTGGYT	TRBV5-5	TRBJ1-2
ASTGDIHYNEQF	TRBV9	TRBJ2-1
ASNPSRDQPQH	TRBV12-3/TRBV12-4	TRBJ1-5
ASSETKVEREKLF	TRBV18	TRBJ1-4
ASPTLGGRQETQY	TRBV18	TRBJ2-5
ASGYSGRAEETQY	TRBV4-1	TRBJ2-5
ASSLGRGEEKLF	TRBV5-1	TRBJ1-4
ASSQGLPGQGAYGYT	TRBV4-1	TRBJ1-2
ASSKRLAPSTDTQY	TRBV11-1	TRBJ2-3
ASSMDGGPGNQPQH	TRBV19	TRBJ1-5
ASSILQGAFIHEQF	TRBV19	TRBJ2-1
ASSRDRVVDEQY	TRBV11-2	TRBJ2-7
ASMEGNTGELF	TRBV10-1	TRBJ2-2
ASSPEPGQGNEKLF	TRBV18	TRBJ1-4
ASSKQGRKEKLF	TRBV7-8	TRBJ1-4
ASSSDRSQY	TRBV28	TRBJ2-3
SVEKGQATDTQY	TRBV29-1	TRBJ2-3
ASSKPPGQGLYEQY	TRBV6-2/TRBV6-3	TRBJ2-7
ASSDPLGTVGSGNTIY	TRBV6-1	TRBJ1-3
ASNEGLAGGNNEQF	TRBV2	TRBJ2-1
VSSQFGGAYNEQF	TRBV14	TRBJ2-1
AWSTSGTGRNQPQH	TRBV30	TRBJ1-5
ASSLGFVSRVPVFNEQF	TRBV13	TRBJ2-1
ASSADRGDHGYT	TRBV9	TRBJ1-2
ASSSTGARNYGYT	TRBV28	TRBJ1-2
ASSADGSYGYT	TRBV11-3	TRBJ1-2
ASSDREKDYGYT	TRBV2	TRBJ1-2
ASSSPSGVYNEQF	TRBV28	TRBJ2-1
ASSFGLAGGLYEQY	TRBV12-3/TRBV12-4	TRBJ2-7
ASSPIYPATNEQF	TRBV18	TRBJ2-1
ASSLALAGAASYNEQF	TRBV12-3/TRBV12-4	TRBJ2-1
SAAGTSDLNEQF	TRBV20-1	TRBJ2-1
ASSSSDSVFNSPLH	TRBV12-3/TRBV12-4	TRBJ1-6
ASRTSGSGKTQY	TRBV2	TRBJ2-5
ASSQKTGVHSPLH	TRBV3-1	TRBJ1-6
ASSQGGLSYNEQF	TRBV3-1	TRBJ2-1
ASRYPGGETQY	TRBV7-3	TRBJ2-5
AWSRKGGATNEKLF	TRBV30	TRBJ1-4
ASSRRTGSDTGELF	TRBV11-2	TRBJ2-2
AWREDSHTEAF	TRBV30	TRBJ1-1
ASSVQGGSPLH	TRBV27	TRBJ1-6
ASRDLSSYNSPLH	TRBV6-2/TRBV6-3	TRBJ1-6
ASSPQGAYQPQH	TRBV19	TRBJ1-5
ATSRTGNTEAF	TRBV24-1	TRBJ1-1
ASSPSPGGPYEQF	TRBV7-3	TRBJ2-1
ASSLEPDYSNQPQH	TRBV5-1	TRBJ1-5
ASSQDTGPYNEQF	TRBV3-1	TRBJ2-1
ASSLEPGGTIY	TRBV5-1	TRBJ1-3